This is a list of T cell receptor beta chains from one sample in a study of T-cell reconstitution after alpha-beta-depleted transplantation in children. TCRdb used MiXCR to reprocess the PCR reads, holding one entry per CDR3 protein. The sample comprises around 400,000 distinct CDR3 sequences, about a tenth of which are singletons, and roughly 6% rests with the top ten. The input for sequencing was PBMCs from the stem cell graft donor, taken from the stem cell graft. These receptors were taken from a human donor who donated a stem cell graft to a child with acute myeloid leukemia. CDR3s leave out the opening cysteine and the closing phenylalanine or tryptophan. A D gene is named only where the DNA matches it firmly.

v_gene	d_gene	CDR3aa
TRBV6-5	TRBD1	ASSYTDRGYTGELF
TRBV10-3	.	AISESKSSNEAF
TRBV11-2	.	ASSHIPSYGYT
TRBV5-1	.	ASSLAASVNEQF
TRBV5-1	.	ASSLGRAQETQY
TRBV11-2	TRBD2	ASSPTSGDFSYNEQF
TRBV18	TRBD1	ASSQTGTDTGELF
TRBV6-1	.	ASSGYGLLENTGELF
TRBV29-1	.	SVVRDADTQY
TRBV5-1	TRBD2	ASSPLLSSGGNEQF
TRBV29-1	.	SALPRATHTDTQY
TRBV11-2	TRBD1	ASSYGGTGLNTGELF
TRBV7-2	TRBD2	ASSSGRGRLYSTDTQY
TRBV9	TRBD2	ASSPGGGRATGELF
TRBV6-2/TRBV6-3	.	ASSREKGNQPQH
TRBV7-3	.	ASSLTTGVFYEQY
TRBV12-5	.	ASGFQGNTEAF
TRBV13	.	ASMGELTDTQY
TRBV4-1	TRBD1	ASSPLGQGAPGYT
TRBV7-2	TRBD1	ASSLREPGQGNQPQH
TRBV19	.	ASTSSPGHRLQETQY
TRBV18	TRBD2	ASSPGTSVETQY
TRBV5-1	.	ASSLGFPGLQLRNTGELF